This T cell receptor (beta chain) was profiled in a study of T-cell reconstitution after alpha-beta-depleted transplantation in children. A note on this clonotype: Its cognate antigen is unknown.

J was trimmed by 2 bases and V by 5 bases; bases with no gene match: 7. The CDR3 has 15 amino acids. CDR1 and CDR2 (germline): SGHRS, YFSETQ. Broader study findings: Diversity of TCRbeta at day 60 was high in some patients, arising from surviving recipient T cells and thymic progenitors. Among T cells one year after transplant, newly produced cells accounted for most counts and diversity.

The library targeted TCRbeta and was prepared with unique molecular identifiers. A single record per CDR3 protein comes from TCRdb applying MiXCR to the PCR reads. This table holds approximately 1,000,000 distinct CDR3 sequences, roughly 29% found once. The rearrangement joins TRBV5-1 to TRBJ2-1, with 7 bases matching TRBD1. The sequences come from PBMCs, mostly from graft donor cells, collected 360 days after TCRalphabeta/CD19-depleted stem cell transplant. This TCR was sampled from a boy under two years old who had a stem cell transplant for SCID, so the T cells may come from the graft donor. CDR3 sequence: CASREWTGTYNEQFF. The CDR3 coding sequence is TGCGCCAGCAGAGAATGGACAGGTACCTACAATGAGCAGTTCTTC.